This T cell receptor (beta chain) was retrieved from a study of T cell responses to AZD1222 COVID-19 vaccine. Notes on this clone: Its antigen is currently unknown.

The assay was immunoSEQ multiplex PCR, and TCRdb's table has in-frame clones only and misses some. The sample lists some 100,000 clones, about 89% seen once, with 16% in the top ten. The V gene end was trimmed by 3 bases and the J gene end by 4 bases; junction bases not matched to a gene: 7. Per germline, CDR1 ENHRY and CDR2 SYGVKD. This CDR3 comprises 16 residues. Broader study findings: Donors skewed white British and female; clonal diversity was possibly underestimated. Recipients of two AZD1222 doses showed rising Spike-specific TCR breadth and depth. As reported, nearly half of all spike-specific TCRs target variant regions that are unmutated. Among those given AZD1222, only five or six were seropositive at baseline.

The J gene is TRBJ2-5, the V gene TRBV10-3; 11 bases match TRBD2. The TCR originated in an adult in good health. The material sequenced was peripheral blood, taken on day 0 of AZD1222 vaccination. CDR3: CAISDILAGVGETQYF. Here the CDR3 DNA reads TGTGCCATCAGTGATATACTAGCGGGAGTAGGAGAGACCCAGTACTTC.